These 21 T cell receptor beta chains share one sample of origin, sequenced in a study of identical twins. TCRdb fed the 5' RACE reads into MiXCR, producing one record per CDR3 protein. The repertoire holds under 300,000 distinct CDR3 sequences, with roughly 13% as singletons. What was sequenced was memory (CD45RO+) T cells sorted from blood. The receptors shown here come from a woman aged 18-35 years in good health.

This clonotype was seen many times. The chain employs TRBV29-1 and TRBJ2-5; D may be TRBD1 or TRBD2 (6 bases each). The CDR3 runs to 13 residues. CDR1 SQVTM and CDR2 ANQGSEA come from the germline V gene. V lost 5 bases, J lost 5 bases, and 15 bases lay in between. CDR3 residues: CSVWGQGLETQYF. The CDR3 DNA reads TGCAGCGTTTGGGGGCAGGGACTGGAGACCCAGTACTTC.

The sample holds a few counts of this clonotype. The CDR3 DNA reads TGTGCCACCAGCAGAGATTACACAGGGCGGTATCAGCCCCAGCATTTT. Translated, it gives CATSRDYTGRYQPQHF. The chain employs TRBV15 and TRBJ1-5, with a possible D match to TRBD1 (6 bases). Germline-derived CDR1 and CDR2 are LNHNV and YYDKDF (reference sequence). The CDR3 totals 16 residues. V was pared by 0 bases and J by 5 bases, with 14 bases between.

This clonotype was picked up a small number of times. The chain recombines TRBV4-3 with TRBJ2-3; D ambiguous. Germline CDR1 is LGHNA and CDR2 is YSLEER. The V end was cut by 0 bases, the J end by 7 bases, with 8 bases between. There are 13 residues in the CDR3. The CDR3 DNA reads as TGCGCCAGCAGCCAAGATTTCCAGTATACGCAGTATTTT. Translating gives CASSQDFQYTQYF.

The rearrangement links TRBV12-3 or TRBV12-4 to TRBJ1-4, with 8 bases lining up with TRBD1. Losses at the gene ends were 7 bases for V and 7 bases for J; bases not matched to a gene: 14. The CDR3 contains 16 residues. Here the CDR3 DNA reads TGTGCCAGCACTAACCCTACCGGGACAGGAAGTGAAAAACTGTTTTTT. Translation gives CASTNPTGTGSEKLFF.

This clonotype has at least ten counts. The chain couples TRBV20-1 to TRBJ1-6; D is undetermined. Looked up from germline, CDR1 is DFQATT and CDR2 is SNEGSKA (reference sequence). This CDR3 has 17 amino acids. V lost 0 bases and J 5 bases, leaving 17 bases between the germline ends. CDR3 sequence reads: CSARDGGKGSHNSPLHF. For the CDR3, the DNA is TGCAGTGCTAGAGATGGTGGAAAGGGAAGCCATAATTCACCCCTCCACTTT.

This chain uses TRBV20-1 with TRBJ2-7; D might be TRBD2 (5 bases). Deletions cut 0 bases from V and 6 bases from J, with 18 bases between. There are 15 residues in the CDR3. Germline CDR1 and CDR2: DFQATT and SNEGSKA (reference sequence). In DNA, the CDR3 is TGCAGTGCTAGAGATCGGGATAGCAAGAGTGGCGAGCAGTACTTC. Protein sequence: CSARDRDSKSGEQYF.

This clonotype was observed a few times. This CDR3 is CSVHGYNEQFF. The CDR3 region has the DNA TGCAGCGTCCACGGATACAATGAGCAGTTCTTC. This sequence joins TRBV29-1 and TRBJ2-1; no firm D call. Germline V gene lookup returns CDR1 SQVTM and CDR2 ANQGSEA. Trimming shortened V by 6 bases and J by 4 bases, and 7 bases separated the two germline ends. The length of the CDR3 is 11 residues.

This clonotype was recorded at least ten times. The CDR3 DNA reads TGTGCCAGCAGCTTGCCTCAGGGCACAGATACGCAGTATTTT. It is translated as CASSLPQGTDTQYF. The chain is built from TRBV5-6 and TRBJ2-3; D ambiguous. The CDR3 loop spans 14 amino acids. Germline CDR1 reads SGHDT; CDR2 reads YYEEEE. V was shortened by 1 base and J by 1 base, with 7 bases between the two germline ends.

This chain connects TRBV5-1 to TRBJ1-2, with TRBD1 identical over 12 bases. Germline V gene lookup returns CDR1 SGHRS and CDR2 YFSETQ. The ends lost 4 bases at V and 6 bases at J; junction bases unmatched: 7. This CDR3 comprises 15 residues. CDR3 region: CASSIGTGGGNGYTF. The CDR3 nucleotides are TGCGCCAGCAGCATCGGGACAGGGGGCGGAAATGGCTACACCTTC.

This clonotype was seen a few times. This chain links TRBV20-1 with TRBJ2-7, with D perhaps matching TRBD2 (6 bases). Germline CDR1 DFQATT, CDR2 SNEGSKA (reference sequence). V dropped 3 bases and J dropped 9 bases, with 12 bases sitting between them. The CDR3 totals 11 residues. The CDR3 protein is CSARAGSAQYF. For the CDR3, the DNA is TGCAGTGCTAGGGCGGGGTCTGCGCAGTACTTC.

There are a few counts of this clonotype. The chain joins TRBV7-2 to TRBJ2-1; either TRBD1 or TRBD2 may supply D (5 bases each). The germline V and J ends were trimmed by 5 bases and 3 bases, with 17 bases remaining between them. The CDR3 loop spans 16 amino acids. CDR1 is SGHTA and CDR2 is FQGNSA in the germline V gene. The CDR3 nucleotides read TGTGCCAGCAGCATAAGATCCGGGGCTTACTACAATGAGCAGTTCTTC. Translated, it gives CASSIRSGAYYNEQFF.

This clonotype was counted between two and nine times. CDR3 nucleotides: TGTGCCAGCGGGACTTACTACAATGAGCAGTTCTTC. Residues: CASGTYYNEQFF. The chain uses TRBV19 and TRBJ2-1; perhaps TRBD2 as D (6 bases). Trimming left V 9 bases short and J 3 bases short, with 9 bases between. This CDR3 has 12 residues. Per the germline V gene, CDR1 is LNHDA and CDR2 is SQIVND (reference sequence).

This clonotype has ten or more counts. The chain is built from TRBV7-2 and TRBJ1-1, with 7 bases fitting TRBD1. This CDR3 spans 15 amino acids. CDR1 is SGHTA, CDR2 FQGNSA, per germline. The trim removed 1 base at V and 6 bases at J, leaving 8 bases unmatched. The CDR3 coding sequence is TGTGCCAGCAGCTTAGAGCAGGCAGGGGGGGCTGAAGCTTTCTTT. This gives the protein CASSLEQAGGAEAFF.

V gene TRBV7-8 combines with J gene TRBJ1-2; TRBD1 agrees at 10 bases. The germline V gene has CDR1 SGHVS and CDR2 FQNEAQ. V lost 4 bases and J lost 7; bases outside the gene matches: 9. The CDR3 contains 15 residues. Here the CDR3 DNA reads TGTGCCAGCAGCTCGACAGGGGGCCCCCTTTTTGGCTACACCTTC. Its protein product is CASSSTGGPLFGYTF. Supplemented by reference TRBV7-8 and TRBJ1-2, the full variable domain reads GAGVSQSPRYKVAKRGQDVALRCDPISGHVSLFWYQQALGQGPEFLTYFQNEAQLDKSGLPSDRFFAERPEGSVSTLKIQRTQQEDSAVYLCASSSTGGPLFGYTFGSGTRLTVV.

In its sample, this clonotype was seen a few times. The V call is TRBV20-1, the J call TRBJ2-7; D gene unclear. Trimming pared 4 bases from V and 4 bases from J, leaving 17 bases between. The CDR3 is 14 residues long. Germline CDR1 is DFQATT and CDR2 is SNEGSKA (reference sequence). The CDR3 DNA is TGCAGTGCTAAAACTCCCGCGGATTTGTACGAGCAGTACTTC. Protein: CSAKTPADLYEQYF.

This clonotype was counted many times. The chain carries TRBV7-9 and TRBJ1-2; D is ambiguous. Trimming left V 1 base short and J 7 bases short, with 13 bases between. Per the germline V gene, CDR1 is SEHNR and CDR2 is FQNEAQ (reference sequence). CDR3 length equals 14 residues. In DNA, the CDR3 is TGTGCCAGCAGCTTAGAGCAAGGGTCCGGTGGCTACACCTTC. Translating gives CASSLEQGSGGYTF.

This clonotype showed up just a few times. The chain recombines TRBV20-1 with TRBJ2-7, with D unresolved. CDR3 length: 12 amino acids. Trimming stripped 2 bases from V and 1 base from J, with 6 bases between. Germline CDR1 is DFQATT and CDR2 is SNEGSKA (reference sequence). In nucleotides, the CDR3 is TGCAGTGCTAGACAGGAATCCTACGAGCAGTACTTC. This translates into CSARQESYEQYF.

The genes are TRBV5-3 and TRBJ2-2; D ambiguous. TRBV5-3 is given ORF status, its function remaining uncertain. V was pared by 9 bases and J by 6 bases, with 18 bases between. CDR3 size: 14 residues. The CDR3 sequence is CAISPLIVSGELFF. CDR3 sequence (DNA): TGTGCCATCAGCCCCCTGATAGTTTCCGGGGAGCTGTTTTTT.

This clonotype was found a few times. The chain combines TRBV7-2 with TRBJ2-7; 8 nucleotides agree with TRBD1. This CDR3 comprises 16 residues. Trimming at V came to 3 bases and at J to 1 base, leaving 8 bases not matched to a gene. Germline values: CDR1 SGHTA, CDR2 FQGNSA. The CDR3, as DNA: TGTGCCAGCAGCTTCATGTCCGGGACAGGTTCCTACGAGCAGTACTTC. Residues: CASSFMSGTGSYEQYF. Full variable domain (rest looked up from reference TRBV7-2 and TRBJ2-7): GAGVSQSPSNKVTEKGKDVELRCDPISGHTALYWYRQSLGQGLEFLIYFQGNSAPDKSGLPSDRFSAERTGGSVSTLTIQRTQQEDSAVYLCASSFMSGTGSYEQYFGPGTRLTVT.

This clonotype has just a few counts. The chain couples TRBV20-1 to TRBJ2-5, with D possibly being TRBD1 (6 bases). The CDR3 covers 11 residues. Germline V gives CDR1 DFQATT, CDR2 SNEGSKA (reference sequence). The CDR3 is CSERRGETQYF. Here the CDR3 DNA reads TGCAGCGAACGCAGGGGAGAGACCCAGTACTTC.

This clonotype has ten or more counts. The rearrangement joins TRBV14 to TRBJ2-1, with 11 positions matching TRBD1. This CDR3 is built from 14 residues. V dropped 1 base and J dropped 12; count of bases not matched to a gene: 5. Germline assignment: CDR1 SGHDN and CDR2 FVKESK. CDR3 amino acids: CASSQGTGGAGQFF. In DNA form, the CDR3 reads TGTGCCAGCAGCCAAGGGACAGGGGGCGCCGGGCAGTTCTTC.